Presented here are 31 T cell receptor beta chains from one specimen sequenced in a study of blood T cell repertoires in COVID-19. Sequencing used immunoSEQ multiplex PCR; TCRdb keeps in-frame clones, though not all of them. The table includes tens of thousands of clones, 80% detected once. Specimen: peripheral blood. These receptor sequences come from a man between 60 and 70 years old with active or convalescent COVID-19.

V and J are TRBV6-4 and TRBJ1-1; tentative D call: TRBD1 (6 bases). V was clipped by 5 bases and J by 0 bases, with 19 bases between them. The CDR3 consists of 17 residues. The V gene's germline CDR1 is MRHNA and CDR2 SNTAGT. For the CDR3, the DNA is TGTGCCAGCAGTCAGTACGGGGGGCCAGGGGTGAACACTGAAGCTTTCTTT. Its protein is CASSQYGGPGVNTEAFF.

The chain employs TRBV5-5 and TRBJ1-3, with 8 bases lining up with TRBD1. Unmatched junction bases numbered 2, after V lost 3 bases and J lost 3 bases. CDR1 and CDR2 (germline): SGHKS, YYEKEE (reference sequence). CDR3 size: 14 residues. The CDR3 bases are TGTGCCAGCAGCTCGACAGGGGTTGGAAACACCATATATTTT. This encodes CASSSTGVGNTIYF.

For the CDR3, the DNA is TGTGCCAGCTCACCACCGAACAGGGGGAAAGAGACCCAGTACTTC. Protein product: CASSPPNRGKETQYF. J is TRBJ2-5 and V is TRBV18; 8 nucleotides match TRBD1. The CDR3 consists of 15 residues. CDR1 is KGHSH, CDR2 LQKENI, per germline. V trimming: 0 bases; J trimming: 3 bases; junction bases outside the gene matches: 3.

The chain links TRBV9 to TRBJ2-2; D is unresolved. CDR3 size: 15 residues. In germline, CDR1 is SGDLS, CDR2 YYNGEE. Trimming removed 3 bases from V and 2 bases from J, with 11 bases in between. The DNA for the CDR3 is TGTGCCAGCAGCGCAGACATGCCAAACACCGGGGAGCTGTTTTTT. It encodes CASSADMPNTGELFF.

The genes are TRBV11-2 and TRBJ1-2; the match to TRBD1 covers 8 bases. Germline V CDR1 and CDR2: SGHAT, FQNNGV. The CDR3 length is 13 residues. Trimming removed 5 bases from V and 4 bases from J; junction bases left unmatched: 3. DNA for the CDR3: TGTGCCAGCAGCCCCCAGGGGGCCTATGGCTACACCTTC. Protein: CASSPQGAYGYTF.

This clone has a single count. V and J are TRBV4-2 and TRBJ2-3, with 8 nucleotides matching TRBD2. Germline V gives CDR1 LGHNA, CDR2 YNFKEQ. With V trimmed by 0 bases and J by 2 bases, 4 bases remained unmatched. The CDR3 has 16 residues. The CDR3 DNA reads as TGTGCCAGCAGCCAAGAACCGGGACTAGACACAGATACGCAGTATTTT. Its protein product is CASSQEPGLDTDTQYF.

This clone appeared a few times. V usage is TRBV12-3 or TRBV12-4 and J usage is TRBJ2-7; the match to TRBD1 covers 7 bases. Unmatched junction bases numbered 5, after V lost 2 bases and J lost 13 bases. The CDR3 totals 11 residues. This CDR3 is CASSLTGTVYF. The CDR3 DNA reads TGTGCCAGCAGTTTAACAGGGACAGTCTACTTC.

J is TRBJ1-5 and V is TRBV7-9; maybe TRBD1 (6 bases). Trimming removed 3 bases from V and 6 bases from J, with 18 bases in between. Germline CDR1 is SEHNR and CDR2 is FQNEAQ (reference sequence). CDR3 length equals 16 residues. CDR3 protein: CASSLGLGGQGQPQHF. The CDR3 bases are TGTGCCAGCAGCTTGGGGCTGGGGGGGCAAGGTCAGCCCCAGCATTTT.

The gene calls are TRBV5-1 and TRBJ1-2; 9 positions match TRBD1. The CDR3 sequence is 14 residues long. CDR1 is SGHRS, CDR2 YFSETQ, per germline. V was pared by 3 bases and J by 6 bases, with 6 bases of the junction left unmatched. The CDR3 DNA is TGCGCCAGCAGCTGGGACAGGGTATCGGATGGCTACACCTTC. Its protein is CASSWDRVSDGYTF. The full variable domain, completed using reference TRBV5-1 and TRBJ1-2, is KAGVTQTPRYLIKTRGQQVTLSCSPISGHRSVSWYQQTPGQGLQFLFEYFSETQRNKGNFPGRFSGRQFSNSRSEMNVSTLELGDSALYLCASSWDRVSDGYTFGSGTRLTVV.

This chain joins TRBV15 and TRBJ2-5; 7 bases are a match to TRBD1. This CDR3 is 14 amino acids long. Germline V lookup: CDR1 LNHNV, CDR2 YYDKDF (reference sequence). Losses at the gene ends were 3 bases for V and 1 base for J; bases not matched to a gene: 2. The CDR3: CATSRTGLQETQYF. CDR3 nucleotides: TGTGCCACCAGCAGGACAGGGCTCCAAGAGACCCAGTACTTC.

This sequence joins TRBV19 and TRBJ1-3; TRBD1 is a possible D gene (5 bases). With 6 bases removed from V and 0 bases from J, the gap between germline ends came to 15 bases. Germline V gives CDR1 LNHDA, CDR2 SQIVND (reference sequence). The CDR3 spans 16 residues. Here the CDR3 reads CASRRQDSFSGNTIYF. CDR3 coding DNA: TGTGCCAGTAGAAGGCAAGACAGCTTCTCTGGAAACACCATATATTTT.

The genes are TRBV7-9 and TRBJ1-1; perhaps TRBD1 as D (5 bases). The CDR3 runs 15 residues. Trimming removed 5 bases at V and 0 bases at J, with 13 bases between. The germline gives CDR1 SEHNR, CDR2 FQNEAQ (reference sequence). The CDR3 region is CASSPQGFMNTEAFF. CDR3 DNA: TGTGCCAGCAGCCCGCAGGGCTTCATGAACACTGAAGCTTTCTTT.

This chain connects TRBV4-3 to TRBJ2-7; no reliable D call. The CDR3 is 13 amino acids. CDR1 is LGHNA and CDR2 is YSLEER in the germline V gene. With 0 bases removed from V and 6 bases from J, the gap between germline ends came to 9 bases. The CDR3, as DNA: TGCGCCAGCAGCCAAGAATCCGGGTCCGAGCAGTACTTC. It yields the protein CASSQESGSEQYF.

The sample holds one count of this clone. The rearrangement joins TRBV6-6 to TRBJ1-5, with 11 bases fitting TRBD1. The trim removed 8 bases at V and 7 bases at J, leaving 7 bases unmatched. Per the germline V gene, CDR1 is MNHNY and CDR2 is SVGAGI (reference sequence). This CDR3 has 14 amino acids. The CDR3 sequence is CASLGTGGRQPQHF. CDR3 sequence (DNA): TGTGCCAGCCTGGGGACAGGGGGACGACAGCCCCAGCATTTT.

V gene TRBV6-2 or TRBV6-3 combines with J gene TRBJ2-3; 8 nucleotides align to TRBD2. Per germline, CDR1 MNHEY and CDR2 SVGEGT. V lost 0 bases, J lost 5 bases, and 10 bases stayed unmatched. This CDR3 spans 17 amino acids. The CDR3 reads CASSYSVGGGLIDTQYF. CDR3 bases: TGTGCCAGCAGTTACTCGGTCGGGGGGGGGCTAATAGATACGCAGTATTTT.

The CDR3 loop is CASSTDRGDPLYEQYF. The CDR3 bases are TGTGCCAGCAGTACCGACAGGGGGGATCCTTTATACGAGCAGTACTTC. The rearrangement uses TRBV27 and TRBJ2-7; 9 nucleotides align to TRBD1. The trim removed 5 bases at V and 4 bases at J, leaving 12 bases unmatched. The CDR3 covers 16 residues. CDR1 is MNHEY, CDR2 SMNVEV, per germline (reference sequence).

This chain joins TRBV3-1 (or the pseudogene TRBV3-2) and TRBJ2-1; no clear D gene. V was cut by 2 bases and J by 4 bases, with 9 bases left in between. In germline, CDR1 is LGHDT, CDR2 YNNKEL (reference sequence). The CDR3 runs to 14 residues. CDR3 residues: CASSQTEPYNEQFF. CDR3 nucleotide sequence: TGTGCCAGCAGCCAAACAGAACCATACAATGAGCAGTTCTTC.

This clone has a handful of counts. The V gene is TRBV29-1, the J gene TRBJ1-2, with no clear D. V shed 3 bases and J shed 5 bases, with 10 bases lying between them. Germline V gives CDR1 SQVTM, CDR2 ANQGSEA. CDR3 length: 12 amino acids. This CDR3 is CSVEGSGYGYTF. Here the CDR3 DNA reads TGCAGCGTTGAGGGCAGTGGTTATGGCTACACCTTC. The complete variable domain, with remaining parts taken from reference TRBV29-1 and TRBJ1-2, reads SAVISQKPSRDICQRGTSLTIQCQVDSQVTMMFWYRQQPGQSLTLIATANQGSEATYESGFVIDKFPISRPNLTFSTLTVSNMSPEDSSIYLCSVEGSGYGYTFGSGTRLTVV.

The chain has TRBV19 and TRBJ2-2, with D maybe TRBD1 (5 bases). The germline gives CDR1 LNHDA, CDR2 SQIVND (reference sequence). V was cut by 5 bases and J by 7 bases, with 11 bases left in between. The CDR3 totals 13 residues. For the CDR3, the DNA is TGTGCCAGTAGTTACACAAGGGGCGGGGAGCTGTTTTTT. Its protein is CASSYTRGGELFF.

This chain links TRBV4-3 with TRBJ1-2; D gene uncertain. CDR1 and CDR2 from the germline V gene are LGHNA and YSLEER. Trimming pared 0 bases from V and 6 bases from J, leaving 17 bases between. The CDR3 loop spans 16 amino acids. The chain's CDR3 is CASSQDTQAIFDGYTF. CDR3 sequence (DNA): TGCGCCAGCAGCCAAGATACGCAGGCTATATTTGATGGCTACACCTTC.

V is TRBV6-4 and J is TRBJ2-1, with 8 bases identical to TRBD1. The CDR3 loop spans 14 amino acids. V shed 2 bases and J 6 bases; nucleotides not matched to a gene: 3. CDR1 and CDR2 from the germline V gene are MRHNA and SNTAGT. In nucleotides, the CDR3 is TGTGCCAGCAGTGACGGACAGGGCGGCAATGAGCAGTTCTTC. Protein sequence: CASSDGQGGNEQFF.

The genes are TRBV6-5 and TRBJ1-5; maybe TRBD1 (5 bases). CDR1 and CDR2 (germline): MNHEY, SVGAGI. The CDR3 loop spans 14 amino acids. Trimming took off 5 bases at V and 2 bases at J, with 10 bases between the two ends. The CDR3 protein is CASSQGVGNQPQHF. The CDR3, as DNA: TGTGCCAGCAGTCAGGGTGTAGGCAATCAGCCCCAGCATTTT.

The rearrangement links TRBV19 to TRBJ1-4, with TRBD1 matching 7 bases. CDR1 is LNHDA, CDR2 SQIVND, per germline (reference sequence). V shed 3 bases, J shed 5 bases, and the junction held 3 bases outside the gene matches. The length of the CDR3 is 14 residues. The CDR3 DNA reads TGTGCCAGTAGTATGCGACAGGGCAATGAAAAACTGTTTTTT. This gives the protein CASSMRQGNEKLFF.

This clone was counted a single time. The genes are TRBV20-1 and TRBJ1-2; the D gene is possibly TRBD1 (5 bases). The germline V and J ends were trimmed by 3 bases and 13 bases, with 21 bases remaining between them. Germline CDR1 reads DFQATT; CDR2 reads SNEGSKA (reference sequence). The CDR3 is made up of 13 amino acids. CDR3 sequence (DNA): TGCAGTGCTAGTGACGGCGGAGGGGAAAGGGGCACCTTC. Protein product: CSASDGGGERGTF.

The chain combines TRBV5-5 with TRBJ1-6; maybe TRBD1 (6 bases). Germline values: CDR1 SGHKS, CDR2 YYEKEE (reference sequence). CDR3 length equals 15 residues. V was clipped by 4 bases and J by 10 bases, with 18 bases between them. CDR3 region: CASSPNQGRGSPLHF. The DNA for the CDR3 is TGTGCCAGCAGCCCCAATCAGGGGAGGGGATCACCCCTCCACTTT.

V is TRBV5-5 and J is TRBJ1-1, with 10 bases aligning to TRBD1. This CDR3 is 15 amino acids long. Per germline, CDR1 SGHKS and CDR2 YYEKEE (reference sequence). V lost 2 bases to trimming and J lost 1 base; unmatched junction nucleotides: 2. CDR3 in amino acids: CASSFRDRGNTEAFF. The CDR3 DNA follows: TGTGCCAGCAGCTTCCGGGACAGGGGGAACACTGAAGCTTTCTTT.

The DNA for the CDR3 is TGCGCCAGCAGCCAAGATGGGTCAGGGGCCTACGAGCAGTACTTC. This codes for CASSQDGSGAYEQYF. The chain carries TRBV4-1 and TRBJ2-7; tentative D call: TRBD1 (6 bases). CDR3 length equals 15 residues. Germline V gene data show CDR1 as MGHRA and CDR2 as YSYEKL. Trimming removed 0 bases from V and 2 bases from J, with 11 bases in between.

J is TRBJ2-1 and V is TRBV4-3, with D perhaps TRBD2 (7 bases). The germline gives CDR1 LGHNA, CDR2 YSLEER. V was shortened by 1 base and J by 8 bases, with 21 bases between the two germline ends. CDR3 length: 17 residues. CDR3 in DNA: TGCGCCAGCAGCCAAGGGGACGGGGGGCCCAATATAGATGAGCAGTTCTTC. Protein sequence: CASSQGDGGPNIDEQFF.

The rearrangement joins TRBV9 to TRBJ2-2, with 11 bases that match TRBD1. This CDR3 is built from 19 residues. V lost 0 bases and J lost 0; bases outside the gene matches: 7. CDR1 is SGDLS, CDR2 YYNGEE, per germline. CDR3 DNA sequence: TGTGCCAGCAGCGTAGAGGGACAGGGGGTGCTTCCGAACACCGGGGAGCTGTTTTTT. Translating it yields CASSVEGQGVLPNTGELFF.

The chain joins TRBV7-2 to TRBJ1-3, with a possible D match to TRBD1 (5 bases). Trimming pared 5 bases from V and 4 bases from J, leaving 9 bases between. Looked up from germline, CDR1 is SGHTA and CDR2 is FQGNSA. The CDR3 totals 13 residues. CDR3 nucleotide sequence: TGTGCCAGCAGCGCCCGGACAGGAAACACCATATATTTT. The encoded protein is CASSARTGNTIYF.

The chain joins TRBV5-4 to TRBJ2-6, with no clear D. V shed 0 bases and J shed 2 bases, with 9 bases lying between them. The germline V gene encodes CDR1 SGHNT and CDR2 YYREEE (reference sequence). The CDR3 spans 16 residues. CDR3 DNA sequence: TGTGCCAGCAGCTTGGTGAGGTCAGCTGGGGCCAACGTCCTGACTTTC. Protein sequence: CASSLVRSAGANVLTF.